What follows describes a single T cell receptor beta chain. The antigen is undetermined. The data are from a study of CD8 T cells in Susac syndrome. V lost 7 bases to trimming and J lost 9 bases, with 19 bases between them. The CDR3 extends over 13 amino acids. The study, taken as a whole, reports: The study recognized that the number of individuals in its TCR sequencing and HLA analysis was relatively small.

Random hexamers primed reverse transcription of roughly 0.5 to 1 ug RNA. Each CDR3 protein gets one entry after TCRdb re-called the immunoSEQ multiplex PCR reads with MiXCR. The sample shows about 170,000 distinct CDR3 sequences, 85% to 95% of them seen only once. This rearrangement joins TRBV12-3 or TRBV12-4 to TRBJ2-7; D possibly matches TRBD1 or TRBD2 (5 bases each). The TCR originated in a human donor with multiple sclerosis. Sequenced input: CD4+ T cells from PBMCs. The CDR3 bases are TGTGCCAGCAACTTAGGGGTAGGGGCGGGGCAGTACTTC. Its protein is CASNLGVGAGQYF.